This is a list of T cell receptor beta chains from one sample in a study of OX40 agonist ivuxolimab in advanced cancers. Profiled with immunoSEQ multiplex PCR; TCRdb holds only in-frame clones, not every one. Here the sample spans some 70,000 clones, around 88% being singletons. The input for sequencing was CD4+ or CD8+ T cells sorted from blood, taken in a trial of the OX40 agonist ivuxolimab. The receptors shown here come from an adult with an advanced solid tumor such as melanoma, head and neck, liver or kidney cancer. The CDR3 runs from the conserved cysteine through the conserved F or W. A D gene is named only where the DNA matches it firmly. Clone size appears in some rows only: once, few, many, or a class for an expanded clone.

TRBD1	TRBV30	NA	TRBJ2-7	15	CAWTRLGQGRYEQYF	TGTGCCTGGACTAGACTCGGACAGGGGAGGTACGAGCAGTACTTC
NA	TRBV28	once	TRBJ2-4	15	CASSSGGASKNIQYF	TGTGCCAGCAGTTCCGGAGGGGCATCAAAAAACATTCAGTACTTC
NA	TRBV6-6	NA	TRBJ2-1	12	CASSYSSNEQFF	TGTGCCAGCAGTTACTCTAGCAATGAGCAGTTCTTC
NA	TRBV28	NA	TRBJ1-5	14	CASSSPGYNQPQHF	TGTGCCAGCAGTTCCCCCGGATACAATCAGCCCCAGCATTTT
NA	TRBV12-2	NA	TRBJ2-7	16	CASRPKAAGDSYEQYF	TGTGCAAGTCGCCCTAAAGCAGCGGGGGATTCCTACGAGCAGTACTTC
NA	TRBV19	NA	TRBJ1-5	13	CASREYSNQPQHF	TGTGCCAGTAGAGAATATAGCAATCAGCCCCAGCATTTT
TRBD1	TRBV19	NA	TRBJ1-6	15	CASSTGGVYNSPLHF	TGTGCCAGTTCTACAGGGGGCGTCTATAATTCACCCCTCCACTTT
TRBD2	TRBV5-1	NA	TRBJ2-7	16	CASSSGGTSGYYEQYF	TGCGCCAGCAGCTCGGGCGGGACTAGCGGGTATTACGAGCAGTACTTC
NA	TRBV5-4	NA	TRBJ1-2	14	CASSFPGFNYGYTF	TGTGCCAGCAGCTTCCCAGGGTTTAACTATGGCTACACCTTC
NA	TRBV6-1	NA	TRBJ2-1	14	CASTPGPPRHEQFF	TGTGCCAGCACTCCCGGCCCGCCTCGGCATGAGCAGTTCTTC
NA	TRBV27	once	TRBJ1-1	15	CASRKQGPRGTEAFF	TGTGCCAGCAGAAAACAGGGCCCCCGGGGCACTGAAGCTTTCTTT
NA	TRBV2	NA	TRBJ2-7	15	CASSREGDGYYEQYF	TGTGCCAGCAGCAGGGAGGGGGACGGTTACTACGAGCAGTACTTC
NA	TRBV27	NA	TRBJ2-2	15	CASSLYGPNTGELFF	TGTGCCAGCAGTTTATACGGGCCAAACACCGGGGAGCTGTTTTTT
NA	TRBV2	NA	TRBJ1-5	15	CATSREAGGNQPQHF	TGTGCCACCTCTCGGGAGGCAGGTGGGAATCAGCCCCAGCATTTT
TRBD2	TRBV27	NA	TRBJ2-1	14	CASSFTSVYNEQFF	TGTGCCAGCAGTTTTACTAGCGTCTACAATGAGCAGTTCTTC
TRBD1	TRBV19	NA	TRBJ2-1	15	CASSLGQGSYNEQFF	TGTGCCAGTAGTTTGGGACAGGGATCCTACAATGAGCAGTTCTTC
NA	TRBV5-1	NA	TRBJ1-3	15	CASSFVGASGNTIYF	TGCGCCAGCAGCTTTGTGGGCGCCTCTGGAAACACCATATATTTT
NA	TRBV11-2	NA	TRBJ2-7	14	CASSQQWGANEQYF	TGTGCCAGCAGCCAGCAGTGGGGCGCGAACGAGCAGTACTTC
TRBD1	TRBV2	NA	TRBJ1-6	15	CASSVGTGYNSPLHF	TGTGCCAGCAGTGTAGGGACAGGCTATAATTCACCCCTCCACTTT
NA	TRBV28	NA	TRBJ2-5	15	CASSFIRGVQETQYF	TGTGCCAGCAGTTTTATCAGGGGTGTTCAAGAGACCCAGTACTTC
TRBD2	TRBV6-1	NA	TRBJ2-5	13	CAGGTSIMETQYF	TGTGCGGGAGGGACTAGCATAATGGAGACCCAGTACTTC
TRBD2	TRBV7-3	once	TRBJ2-1	14	CASSLVNGRAEQFF	TGTGCCAGCAGCTTAGTGAACGGGAGGGCTGAGCAGTTCTTC
TRBD1	TRBV11-2	NA	TRBJ2-1	16	CASSSYRGETYNEQFF	TGTGCCAGCAGCTCATACAGGGGGGAGACCTACAATGAGCAGTTCTTC
NA	TRBV28	NA	TRBJ2-1	14	CASSSRGGGGEQFF	TGTGCCAGCAGTTCAAGGGGGGGCGGAGGTGAGCAGTTCTTC
NA	TRBV11-2	NA	TRBJ2-2	13	CASTSRNTGELFF	TGTGCCAGCACCTCCCGGAACACCGGGGAGCTGTTTTTT
NA	TRBV6-4	NA	TRBJ2-2	16	CASSDSHGGKAGELFF	TGTGCCAGCAGTGACTCACATGGGGGAAAGGCCGGGGAGCTGTTTTTT
NA	TRBV7-9	NA	TRBJ1-2	15	CASSQPGTDAAGYTF	TGTGCCAGCAGCCAACCCGGGACGGACGCAGCGGGCTACACCTTC
TRBD2	TRBV28	NA	TRBJ2-1	17	CASRTGTTFFSYNEQFF	TGTGCCAGCAGGACCGGGACTACCTTTTTTTCCTACAATGAGCAGTTCTTC
NA	TRBV5-5	few	TRBJ1-2	16	CASSVGQGASNYGYTF	TGTGCCAGCAGTGTGGGGCAAGGGGCAAGTAACTATGGCTACACCTTC
NA	TRBV5-4	NA	TRBJ2-5	15	CASSLSTAGQASQYF	TGTGCCAGCAGCTTGTCGACAGCCGGCCAGGCGAGCCAGTACTTC
TRBD2	TRBV5-4	NA	TRBJ2-2	17	CASSFGSGGFPTGELFF	TGTGCCAGCAGTTTCGGTAGCGGGGGGTTTCCCACCGGGGAGCTGTTTTTT
TRBD1	TRBV4-1	NA	TRBJ2-6	18	CASSQPGTGPSGANVLTF	TGCGCCAGCAGCCAGCCGGGGACAGGGCCCTCTGGGGCCAACGTCCTGACTTTC
TRBD1	TRBV7-8	NA	TRBJ2-7	13	CASTRTGLDEQYF	TGTGCCAGCACCAGGACAGGGCTCGACGAGCAGTACTTC
TRBD2	TRBV18	NA	TRBJ2-3	17	CASSPGTSGGSTDTQYF	TGTGCCAGCTCACCCGGGACTAGCGGGGGGTCCACAGATACGCAGTATTTT
NA	TRBV11-2	NA	TRBJ2-5	12	CASSSVQETQYF	TGTGCCAGCAGCTCGGTCCAAGAGACCCAGTACTTC
NA	TRBV5-1	NA	TRBJ2-1	13	CASSKPGPREQFF	TGCGCCAGCAGCAAACCGGGACCGAGGGAGCAGTTCTTC
TRBD2	TRBV29-1	once	TRBJ2-1	15	CSVHPRLAAYNEQFF	TGCAGCGTCCACCCGCGACTAGCGGCCTACAATGAGCAGTTCTTC
NA	TRBV5-5	NA	TRBJ1-5	15	CASSSGGTDNQPQHF	TGTGCCAGCAGCTCGGGGGGGACGGATAATCAGCCCCAGCATTTT
TRBD1	TRBV4-2	NA	TRBJ1-2	16	CASSQDRQGATDGYTF	TGTGCCAGCAGCCAAGACCGACAGGGGGCGACGGATGGCTACACCTTC
NA	TRBV2	NA	TRBJ2-7	13	CASRGLARYEQYF	TGTGCCAGCAGAGGACTGGCCCGTTACGAGCAGTACTTC
TRBD1	TRBV7-3	NA	TRBJ1-1	15	CASSLGDRANTEAFF	TGTGCCAGCAGCTTAGGGGACAGGGCGAACACTGAAGCTTTCTTT
TRBD1	TRBV27	NA	TRBJ1-5	16	CASSSGQGLSNQPQHF	TGTGCCAGCAGTTCCGGACAGGGCCTCAGCAATCAGCCCCAGCATTTT
NA	TRBV6-6	NA	TRBJ2-6	12	CASSDWANVLTF	TGTGCCAGCAGTGACTGGGCCAACGTCCTGACTTTC
NA	TRBV5-6	NA	TRBJ2-2	15	CASSPGLENTGELFF	TGTGCCAGCTCACCGGGACTCGAGAACACCGGGGAGCTGTTTTTT
NA	TRBV6-1	NA	TRBJ1-2	15	CASSQNRASNYGYTF	TGTGCCAGCAGCCAAAACAGGGCCTCTAACTATGGCTACACCTTC
TRBD2	TRBV30	NA	TRBJ2-5	14	CAWTPGSGGETQYF	TGTGCCTGGACCCCGGGTAGCGGGGGTGAGACCCAGTACTTC
NA	TRBV5-6	once	TRBJ2-6	18	CASSLDQGVLAGANVLTF	TGTGCCAGCAGCTTGGATCAGGGGGTACTAGCAGGGGCCAACGTCCTGACTTTC
TRBD2	TRBV10-3	NA	TRBJ2-5	17	CAISESRGTSGSGTQYF	TGTGCCATCAGTGAGTCAAGGGGGACTAGCGGGAGCGGGACCCAGTACTTC